The 4 T cell receptor beta chains presented below share a single source sample, sequenced in a study of blood T cells in healthy people across ages (dated by TCRdb to between 2014 and 2017). Libraries came from 5' RACE. The instrument given in TCRdb is Illumina HiSeq 2500. A second PCR of about 7 to 12 cycles was performed with a sample-barcoded 5' primer and a J-beta primer mix. TCRdb itself trimmed the public reads at Q25 with fastp, ran MiXCR and retained productive beta chains. Rows merge per CDR3 protein into single entries with the most common DNA and genes. The sample yields 380,000 or so distinct CDR3 sequences; about 52% were counted once. The top ten clonotypes cover about 54% of the sample. Sequences were obtained from blood. The receptor set was obtained from a man in his sixties in good health.

A word on this clonotype: This sequence may be a read error, since a much larger clone differs from it by one base. The chain joins TRBV6-5 to TRBJ2-4; 9 bases map to TRBD1. The length of the CDR3 is 15 residues. Germline-derived CDR1 and CDR2 are MNHEY and SVGAGI. Trimming removed 5 bases from V and 0 bases from J; junction bases left unmatched: 2. The CDR3 is CASSTGGAAKNIQYF. The CDR3 DNA follows: TGTGCCAGCAGTACAGGGGGCGCAGCCAAAAACATTCAGTACTTC.

This clonotype turned up a few times. The CDR3 region has the DNA TGTGCCAGCAGCCCAACGGGACAGGGGGCGGAAGGGAATGAGCAGTTCTTC. It is translated as CASSPTGQGAEGNEQFF. The rearrangement links TRBV7-2 to TRBJ2-1; 12 bases are shared with TRBD1. Trimming cost V 5 bases and J 7 bases; bases outside gene matches: 12. The CDR3 covers 17 residues. Looked up from germline, CDR1 is SGHTA and CDR2 is FQGNSA.

This clonotype has a handful of counts. In DNA, the CDR3 is TGTGCCTGGAGTCCAGGCCCTGGGACTTCCCGGGAGACCCAGTACTTC. Translated, it gives CAWSPGPGTSRETQYF. The chain uses TRBV30 and TRBJ2-5; D might be TRBD2 (6 bases). Trimming stripped 2 bases from V and 5 bases from J, with 21 bases between. Per the germline V gene, CDR1 is GTSNPN and CDR2 is SVGIG (reference sequence). CDR3 length equals 16 residues.

V is TRBV28 and J is TRBJ2-1; 7 nucleotides agree with TRBD2. With V trimmed by 7 bases and J by 1 base, 7 bases remained unmatched. CDR3 length: 15 amino acids. Germline CDR1 is MDHEN and CDR2 is SYDVKM. DNA of the CDR3: TGTGCCAGCAAAGAAGGGAGGGTGTCCTACAATGAGCAGTTCTTC. It yields the protein CASKEGRVSYNEQFF.